This T cell receptor beta chain was sequenced for a study of CD8 T cells in ankylosing spondylitis. The study's findings and limits: Seemingly distinctive of ankylosing spondylitis blood was a TCR beta motif formed by eight highly homologous variants.

MiXCR was run by TCRdb on the 5' RACE reads, yielding one entry per CDR3 protein. This sample yields a few hundred thousand distinct CDR3 sequences, of which about a fifth are seen a single time; about a sixth belongs to the top ten. Comments on this clonotype: The antigen is unknown.

This receptor was obtained from a male donor with ankylosing spondylitis. Sequencing was carried out using blood, either unsorted or a sorted T cell fraction (not recorded which).

In DNA form, the CDR3 reads TGTGCCAGCAGTCCCCCCTCCACCGGGACAGGGTCCGTAGAGACCCAGTACTTC. Its translation is CASSPPSTGTGSVETQYF. The rearrangement uses TRBV28 and TRBJ2-5; TRBD1 matches at 9 bases. Unmatched junction bases numbered 17, after V lost 5 bases and J lost 4 bases. Germline CDR1 MDHEN, CDR2 SYDVKM. The CDR3 sequence is 18 residues long.